This TCR beta chain stems from a study of T cell responses to AZD1222 COVID-19 vaccine (dated by TCRdb to the early 2020s). In terms of the full investigation: AZD1222 recipients with second doses at about 4 weeks or about 12 weeks were pooled, because spike-specific TCR depth and breadth did not differ between schedules. TCR sequencing was performed for about 240 trial participants, of whom about 210 were given two doses of AZD1222 and approximately 25 were given two doses of MenACWY control vaccine. Enrollment into the trials was organized by age into subgroups of 18-55, 56-69 and 70-plus years, and those subgroups contained approximately 150, 30 and 60 TCR-sequenced participants, respectively.

Trimming at the junction amounts to 6 bases on V and 4 bases on J, and the germline ends lie 12 bases apart. Per the germline V gene, KGHSH is the CDR1 and LQKENI is the CDR2. The CDR3, cysteine through phenylalanine, is 13 amino acids long. CDR3 DNA is the only sequence kept; it has 39 bases, read in frame from the first base. In regard to this clone: What antigen it recognizes has not been identified. The input lacks base qualities; no much larger clone sits a single base away.

The CDR3 regions of human TCRbeta chains were subjected to immunosequencing. Processing in the source paper ran as follows. Repertoire TCRs were matched against a reference library of SARS-CoV-2-specific TCRs generated with the MIRA antigen-specificity platform. Breadth meant the fraction of unique TCRs that were SARS-CoV-2-associated, whereas depth meant the fraction of total T cells that were SARS-CoV-2-associated. Using the MIRA data, every spike-specific TCR was mapped to the spike region that the TCR reacted to and assigned to either a CD4 or a CD8 class. Log10-transformed breadth and depth values were compared by one-way ANOVA with Sidak's multiple comparisons tests. TCRdb re-hosts the immuneACCESS table, in-frame sequences only. Its copies lack some clones; in the studies checked, an unresolved V gene accounts for under half of them, and the cause for the rest is not known. The DNA gave D and trimming, while V, J and clone size come from that table. The sample table shows approximately 120,000 clones, and around 92% are seen once. The top ten clones comprise approximately 1.5% of the sample.

On the study overall, not on this receptor specifically: A significant rise in spike-specific TCR breadth and depth was observed after two AZD1222 doses relative to day 0 and relative to MenACWY recipients. Conclusions about previously exposed vaccinees were limited because only six or seven AZD1222 recipients were SARS-CoV-2 seropositive at baseline. Participants were mostly white British and included more females than males, and it was suggested by the authors that clonal diversity may have been underestimated. Because no day 14 peak-response samples were available, repertoires were characterized only after the peak T cell response. The 56-69-year group was small, and its depth increase did not reach significance, likely because of low power. Reportedly, close to half of the unique spike-specific TCRs recognized epitopes lying outside the regions that are mutated in the B.1.351 and B.1.1.7 variants. CD4 TCRs associated with the vaccine covered the entire spike protein, and the dominant responses were in regions 160-218 and 743-854.

Taken with the paper, the label for time point translates to: baseline before first vaccination. Vaccinee samples came from UK trials COV001 and COV002, including a single-blind randomized controlled phase 2/3 trial of AZD1222 (ChAdOx1 nCoV-19) in healthy adults. For TCRbeta chain sequencing, PBMC samples were collected from trial participants at day 0 and at day 28 after the second dose. The TCR comes from an adult in good health. Recombination linked TRBV18 to TRBJ1-2; a confident D gene designation cannot be given. The sequences come from peripheral blood, collected on day 0 of AZD1222 vaccination. For the CDR3, the sequence is CASSRENLYGYTF. The DNA sequence is given as TGTGCCAGCTCTCGGGAGAACCTCTATGGCTACACCTTC.